This TCR beta chain was profiled in a study of blood T cell repertoires in COVID-19. Whole-study context: The study drew acute and convalescent COVID-19 samples from the United States, Italy and Spain. T cells, B-cell-depleted T cells, or PBMCs supplied cDNA or gDNA.

Authors' data handling: Researchers report that nucleated cell counts were estimated from reference gene primer amplification. Libraries were prepared by immunoSEQ multiplex PCR; TCRdb keeps only in-frame clonotypes and omits some of them. The V and J calls and clone size come from that table; D and trimming were worked out from the DNA. The repertoire holds about 260,000 clones, with 87% as singletons. CDR3 length: 15 residues. Trimming left V 2 bases short and J 7 bases short, with 17 bases between. The V gene's germline CDR1 is MNHNS and CDR2 SASEGT. Sequenced input: peripheral blood. The TCR was taken from a woman aged 45-60 years who had recovered from COVID-19. This rearrangement joins TRBV6-1 to TRBJ1-1; D is uncertain. The CDR3, as DNA: TGTGCCAGCAGTGAAACGATAGCTGTCCGCGGTGAAGCTTTCTTT. It encodes CASSETIAVRGEAFF.